This TCR beta chain was documented in a study of CD8 T cells in ankylosing spondylitis (dated by TCRdb to about 2017). As for the study more broadly: The study set out to find disease-linked TCR variants by profiling T cell receptor beta repertoires in ankylosing spondylitis patients and healthy donors. The full study cohort was made up of about 25 ankylosing spondylitis patients and roughly 98 healthy donors. Peripheral blood samples were taken, and synovial fluid was additionally collected from ankylosing spondylitis patients. Findings and caveats that apply to the study as a whole: Blood from ankylosing spondylitis patients appeared to be characterized by a TCR beta motif composed of eight highly homologous amino acid variants. According to the report, matched synovial fluid samples from ankylosing spondylitis patients were significantly enriched for the disease-linked clones. The disease-linked clones had a CD8+ phenotype and were found at relatively low frequencies in peripheral blood. Some motif variants were previously reported in synovial fluid and blood of reactive arthritis patients, suggesting common disease-initiation mechanisms.

The reads were generated on an Illumina HiSeq 2500. TCR beta libraries were prepared by quantitative 5'-RACE with molecular barcodes. The authors' analysis ran thus. A new computational method, built on a probabilistic model of VDJ rearrangement, was used to identify disease-linked TCR variants. The public sequencing data were trimmed at Q25 with fastp and processed into clonotypes with MiXCR by TCRdb, which kept only in-frame beta chains. Every entry covers one CDR3 protein and lists the most common genes and DNA from its rows. None of the V and J calls come from the authors' own analysis; TCRdb made them. A total of about 270,000 distinct CDR3 sequences appear in this sample, 30% to 40% of them only once. The ten most abundant clones make up 3.5% to 4.5% of the sample. Notes on this clonotype: Its antigen remains undetermined. Base quality data are lacking; no much larger clone is found one base away.

The CDR3 covers 15 residues, taking in both the cysteine and the phenylalanine. This entry keeps only the CDR3 DNA: 45 bases, framed from base 1. From the germline V gene, CDR1 is SQVTM and CDR2 is ANQGSEA. Trimming removed 7 bases from V and 0 bases from J; the gene matches leave 9 bases unexplained. This chain joins TRBV29-1 to TRBJ1-1, with 9 bases in between that match TRBD1. Sequencing was performed on blood, either unsorted or a sorted T cell fraction (not recorded which). The receptor comes from a male donor with ankylosing spondylitis or in good health (not recorded which). The DNA is as follows: TGCAGCGCTGTCCCGACAGGGGGGATGAACACTGAAGCTTTCTTT. This codes for CSAVPTGGMNTEAFF.